These 18 T cell receptor beta chains came from one sample sequenced in a study of CD8+ T cells in alopecia areata (dated 2018 in TCRdb). The method was the immunoSEQ multiplex PCR assay. RNA was extracted from all samples and reverse transcribed into cDNA as template for TCR sequencing. This is the immuneACCESS table as TCRdb keeps it, with only in-frame sequences that have V and J called. A part of the clones is gone; compared with another copy, unresolved V genes explain less than half, and the rest is unexplained. Counted in this sample were 130,000 or so clones; approximately 90% of them appeared once. 13% of the sample comes from the top ten. Read against the paper, the sample's time point label means: around 4 weeks on oral tofacitinib. The treatment or condition label on this specimen signifies: oral pan-JAK inhibitor, 5-10 mg twice daily. The sample in question was CD8+ T cells sorted from blood, obtained at week 4, from a patient treated with tofacitinib. The receptors derive from a human donor with alopecia areata.

The V gene is TRBV9, the J gene TRBJ2-7, with D unclear. The CDR3 spans 12 residues. Germline CDR1 is SGDLS and CDR2 is YYNGEE. V was shortened by 0 bases and J by 5 bases, with 6 bases between the two germline ends. The CDR3 region is CASSVGVDEQYF. CDR3 bases: TGTGCCAGCAGCGTAGGAGTGGACGAGCAGTACTTC.

The chain employs TRBV14 and TRBJ2-7; TRBD1 matches at 9 bases. Trimming took 4 bases from V and 5 from J; bases not matched to a gene: 6. The CDR3 has 14 residues. Germline CDR1 reads SGHDN; CDR2 reads FVKESK. CDR3 in amino acids: CASSPGTGTDEQYF. The CDR3 DNA sequence: TGTGCCAGCAGCCCCGGGACAGGGACCGACGAGCAGTACTTC.

This chain connects TRBV10-1 to TRBJ2-1; 8 bases map to TRBD1. Germline V lookup: CDR1 WNHNN, CDR2 SYGVQD (reference sequence). The CDR3 is 17 amino acids. The trim removed 2 bases at V and 6 bases at J, leaving 12 bases unmatched. CDR3 coding DNA: TGCGCCAGCAGTGAGGATATGGACAGGGACAGTCCCAATGAGCAGTTCTTC. It codes for CASSEDMDRDSPNEQFF.

For the CDR3, the DNA is TGTGCCAGCAGCCCAACCTCCGACAGGGAAAACCAATTTAGGCAGTTCTTC. Protein: CASSPTSDRENQFRQFF. The rearrangement uses TRBV7-9 and TRBJ2-1; 7 bases fit TRBD1. This CDR3 has 17 residues. With 5 bases clipped from V and 12 bases from J, the junction kept 22 bases outside the gene matches. CDR1 is SEHNR and CDR2 is FQNEAQ in the germline V gene (reference sequence). Together with reference TRBV7-9 and TRBJ2-1, the CDR3 gives the full variable domain: DTGVSQNPRHKITKRGQNVTFRCDPISEHNRLYWYRQTLGQGPEFLTYFQNEAQLEKSRLLSDRFSAERPKGSFSTLEIQRTEQGDSAMYLCASSPTSDRENQFRQFFGPGTRLTVL.

This chain links TRBV7-6 with TRBJ1-1; D is undetermined. This CDR3 contains 16 residues. Trimming took off 5 bases at V and 0 bases at J, with 16 bases between the two ends. Germline V gene lookup returns CDR1 SGHVS and CDR2 FNYEAQ. The chain's CDR3 is CASSEEAGRLNTEAFF. The CDR3 nucleotides read TGTGCCAGCAGCGAGGAGGCGGGGAGGTTGAACACTGAAGCTTTCTTT.

CDR3 in amino acids: CASREDRGMVGTEAFF. In DNA, the CDR3 is TGCGCCAGCAGAGAGGACAGGGGGATGGTCGGCACTGAAGCTTTCTTT. The chain carries TRBV5-1 and TRBJ1-1, with TRBD1 matching over 10 bases. The CDR3 runs 16 residues. The V and J ends lost 5 bases and 4 bases, in that order; junction bases with no gene match: 11. CDR1 is SGHRS, CDR2 YFSETQ, per germline.

The genes are TRBV2 and TRBJ1-1; no clear D. Per germline, CDR1 SNHLY and CDR2 FYNNEI. Trimming took 6 bases from V and 5 from J, leaving 13 bases between them. The CDR3 is made up of 13 amino acids. The CDR3 loop is CASSRARETEAFF. Written as DNA, the CDR3 is TGTGCCAGCAGCAGAGCCCGTGAGACTGAAGCTTTCTTT.

The genes are TRBV11-2 and TRBJ1-2, with D uncertain. Trimming took off 4 bases at V and 2 bases at J, with 17 bases between the two ends. The CDR3 consists of 16 residues. The germline V gene encodes CDR1 SGHAT and CDR2 FQNNGV. CDR3 amino acids: CASSSPSDGGNYGYTF. The CDR3 coding sequence is TGTGCCAGCAGCTCCCCCAGTGACGGAGGCAACTATGGCTACACCTTC.

CDR3 residues: CASSERGQGYSGNTIYF. CDR3 nucleotides: TGTGCCAGCAGTGAACGGGGCCAGGGGTACTCTGGAAACACCATATATTTT. The chain carries TRBV25-1 and TRBJ1-3, with D possibly being TRBD1 (6 bases). Germline V gene lookup returns CDR1 MGHDK and CDR2 SYGVNS. The V and J ends lost 2 bases and 0 bases respectively, with 14 bases between them. The CDR3 covers 17 residues. Full variable domain (rest looked up from reference TRBV25-1 and TRBJ1-3): EADIYQTPRYLVIGTGKKITLECSQTMGHDKMYWYQQDPGMELHLIHYSYGVNSTEKGDLSSESTVSRIRTEHFPLTLESARPSHTSQYLCASSERGQGYSGNTIYFGEGSWLTVV.

This clone showed up just a few times. The gene calls are TRBV19 and TRBJ2-5, with D possibly being TRBD1 (6 bases). Trimming left V 6 bases short and J 4 bases short, with 24 bases between. The CDR3 has 17 amino acids. The germline gives CDR1 LNHDA, CDR2 SQIVND (reference sequence). The CDR3 is CASSSTKITGLGETQYF. The CDR3 bases are TGTGCCAGTAGCTCCACGAAAATTACAGGGTTGGGAGAGACCCAGTACTTC.

CDR3 bases: TGTGCCAGCAGCCGACCAGGAAGCTCCTACAATGAGCAGTTCTTC. It codes for CASSRPGSSYNEQFF. The chain employs TRBV7-9 and TRBJ2-1, with D hard to call. Germline lookup yields CDR1 SEHNR and CDR2 FQNEAQ (reference sequence). V lost 5 bases and J 0 bases, leaving 11 bases between the germline ends. The CDR3 spans 15 residues.

Only one count was recorded for this clone. The chain combines TRBV29-1 with TRBJ2-7, with 11 positions matching TRBD1. With 7 bases clipped from V and 4 bases from J, the junction kept 3 bases outside the gene matches. The CDR3 runs 12 residues. Germline V lookup: CDR1 SQVTM, CDR2 ANQGSEA. As DNA, the CDR3 is TGCAGCGCTCGGGACAGGGGGTACGAGCAGTACTTC. Protein product: CSARDRGYEQYF.

This chain links TRBV6-5 with TRBJ2-2; tentative D call: TRBD2 (5 bases). Germline V lookup: CDR1 MNHEY, CDR2 SVGAGI. The V end was cut by 5 bases, the J end by 3 bases, with 7 bases between. The length of the CDR3 is 13 residues. The CDR3 spells CASSEDYTGELFF. CDR3 nucleotides: TGTGCCAGCAGTGAGGACTACACCGGGGAGCTGTTTTTT.

The gene calls are TRBV27 and TRBJ1-4; the D is unclear. Germline V gene lookup returns CDR1 MNHEY and CDR2 SMNVEV (reference sequence). There are 17 residues in the CDR3. The V gene lost 5 bases and the J gene lost 4 bases, with 20 bases spanning the gap. CDR3 nucleotide sequence: TGTGCCAGCAGTCCCTTCCTCACGAGGACGTTTAATGAAAAACTGTTTTTT. This gives the protein CASSPFLTRTFNEKLFF.

This sequence joins TRBV7-9 and TRBJ2-3, with TRBD2 matching over 12 bases. J lost 9 bases, V lost 5 bases, and 6 bases had no gene match. This CDR3 has 14 amino acids. Germline values: CDR1 SEHNR, CDR2 FQNEAQ (reference sequence). CDR3 in amino acids: CASSGGLAGLTQYF. Written as DNA, the CDR3 is TGTGCCAGCAGCGGGGGACTAGCGGGCCTGACGCAGTATTTT.

The rearrangement links TRBV4-2 to TRBJ2-5; 11 bases align to TRBD2. The CDR3 is 17 amino acids. Germline assignment: CDR1 LGHNA and CDR2 YNFKEQ. Trimming removed 0 bases from V and 0 bases from J; junction bases left unmatched: 3. The CDR3, as DNA: TGTGCCAGCAGCCAAGATCCTAGCGGGGGGTACCAAGAGACCCAGTACTTC. This gives the protein CASSQDPSGGYQETQYF.

V is TRBV29-1 and J is TRBJ1-2; TRBD1 matches at 12 bases. J gave up 2 bases and V 6 bases, and 1 base lay outside the gene matches. In germline, CDR1 is SQVTM, CDR2 ANQGSEA. CDR3 length: 13 residues. Here the CDR3 reads CSVGTGGNYGYTF. The DNA for the CDR3 is TGCAGCGTGGGGACAGGGGGCAACTATGGCTACACCTTC.

The CDR3 DNA sequence: TGTGCCAGTCCGGGAGAGTTCTTC. Residues: CASPGEFF. The chain carries TRBV7-9 and TRBJ2-1, with a tentative D call TRBD2 (6 bases). The CDR3 runs 8 residues. CDR1 is SEHNR and CDR2 is FQNEAQ in the germline V gene (reference sequence). V shed 9 bases and J shed 14 bases, with 8 bases lying between them.